The clone carrying this TCR beta chain was counted between two and nine times. Its antigen is unidentified. Looked up from germline, CDR1 is SGHRS and CDR2 is YFSETQ. There are 15 residues in the CDR3. V lost 4 bases, J lost 2 bases, and 13 bases lay in between. This specimen belongs to a study of beta chain features in type 1 diabetes. Whole-study results and caveats: Shortening that was moderate but significant affected the TCRB CDR3s of Type 1 diabetes patients in all four CD4+ subsets. Compared to healthy donors, patients appeared to have naive, central memory and Treg TCRB repertoires that were more alike.

Expressed TCRB transcripts were sequenced because the entire RNA isolate underwent reverse transcription. Read counts averaged approximately 3.3 million for samples of naive, central memory and regulatory T cells. Some clones are missing from TCRdb's copy, which holds only in-frame ones; the method was immunoSEQ multiplex PCR. The table lists about 650,000 clones, roughly 12% of them singletons. Purity of each sorted population was above 95%. Sequencing was performed on naive CD4+ T cells from blood. The V call is TRBV5-1, the J call TRBJ1-5; perhaps TRBD1 as D (6 bases). This receptor was taken from a man aged 25-40 years with type 1 diabetes. Here the CDR3 reads CASSVTGSGNQPQHF. The DNA for the CDR3 is TGCGCCAGCAGCGTGACAGGTAGTGGCAATCAGCCCCAGCATTTT.